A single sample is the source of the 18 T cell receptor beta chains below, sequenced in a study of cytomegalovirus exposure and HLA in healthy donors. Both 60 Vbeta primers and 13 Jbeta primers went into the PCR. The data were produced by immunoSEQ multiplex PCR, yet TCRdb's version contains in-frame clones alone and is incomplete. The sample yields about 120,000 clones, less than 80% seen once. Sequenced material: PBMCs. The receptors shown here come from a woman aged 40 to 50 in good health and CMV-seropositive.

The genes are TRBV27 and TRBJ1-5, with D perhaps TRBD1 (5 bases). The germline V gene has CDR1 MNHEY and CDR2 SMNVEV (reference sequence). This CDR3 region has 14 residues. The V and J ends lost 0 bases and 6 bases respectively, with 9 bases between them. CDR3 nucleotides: TGTGCCAGCAGTTTATCGGGGGGGGGTCAGCCCCAGCATTTT. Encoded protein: CASSLSGGGQPQHF.

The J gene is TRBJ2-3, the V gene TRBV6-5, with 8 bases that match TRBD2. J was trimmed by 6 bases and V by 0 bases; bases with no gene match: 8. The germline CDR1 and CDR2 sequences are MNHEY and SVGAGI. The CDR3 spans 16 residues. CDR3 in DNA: TGTGCCAGCAGTTACTCCGGGGGGGCCTATTTTGATACGCAGTATTTT. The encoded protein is CASSYSGGAYFDTQYF.

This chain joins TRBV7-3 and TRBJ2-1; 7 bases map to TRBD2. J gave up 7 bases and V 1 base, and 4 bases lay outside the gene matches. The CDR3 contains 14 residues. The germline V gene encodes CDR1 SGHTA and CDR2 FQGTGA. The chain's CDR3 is CASSLSGSGNEQFF. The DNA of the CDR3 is TGTGCCAGCAGCTTAAGCGGGAGTGGGAATGAGCAGTTCTTC.

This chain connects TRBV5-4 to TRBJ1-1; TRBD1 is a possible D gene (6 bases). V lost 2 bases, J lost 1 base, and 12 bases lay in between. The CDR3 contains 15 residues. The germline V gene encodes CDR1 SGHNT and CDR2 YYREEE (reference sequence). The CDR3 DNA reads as TGTGCCAGCAGCTTTTCGGGACAAGGGAACACTGAAGCTTTCTTT. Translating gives CASSFSGQGNTEAFF. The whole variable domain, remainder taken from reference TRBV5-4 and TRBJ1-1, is ETGVTQSPTHLIKTRGQQVTLRCSSQSGHNTVSWYQQALGQGPQFIFQYYREEENGRGNFPPRFSGLQFPNYSSELNVNALELDDSALYLCASSFSGQGNTEAFFGQGTRLTVV.

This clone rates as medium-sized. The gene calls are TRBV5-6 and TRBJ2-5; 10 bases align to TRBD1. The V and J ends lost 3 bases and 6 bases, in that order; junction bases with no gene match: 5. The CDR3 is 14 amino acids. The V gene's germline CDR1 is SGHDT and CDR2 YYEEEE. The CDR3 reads CASSSGTGAKTQYF. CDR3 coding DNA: TGTGCCAGCAGCTCAGGGACAGGGGCGAAGACCCAGTACTTC.

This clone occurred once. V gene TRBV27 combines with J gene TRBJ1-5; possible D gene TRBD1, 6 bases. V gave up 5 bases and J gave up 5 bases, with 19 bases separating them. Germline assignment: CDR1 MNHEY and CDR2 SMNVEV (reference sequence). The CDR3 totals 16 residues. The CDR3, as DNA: TGTGCCAGCAGTACCGCCCGGACAGACCCTGATCAGCCCCAGCATTTT. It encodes CASSTARTDPDQPQHF.

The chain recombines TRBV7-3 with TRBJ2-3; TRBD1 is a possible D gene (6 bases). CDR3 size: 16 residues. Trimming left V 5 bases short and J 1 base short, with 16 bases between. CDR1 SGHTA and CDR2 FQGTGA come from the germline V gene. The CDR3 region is CASSLNTGIGTDTQYF. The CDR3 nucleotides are TGTGCCAGCAGCCTAAATACAGGGATTGGCACAGATACGCAGTATTTT.

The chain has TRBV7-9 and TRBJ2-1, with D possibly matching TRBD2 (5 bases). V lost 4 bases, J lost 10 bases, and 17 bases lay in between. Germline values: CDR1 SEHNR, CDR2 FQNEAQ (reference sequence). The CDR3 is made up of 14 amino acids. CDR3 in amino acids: CASSSPGLAREQFF. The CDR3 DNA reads TGTGCCAGCAGCTCCCCGGGTCTAGCAAGAGAGCAGTTCTTC.

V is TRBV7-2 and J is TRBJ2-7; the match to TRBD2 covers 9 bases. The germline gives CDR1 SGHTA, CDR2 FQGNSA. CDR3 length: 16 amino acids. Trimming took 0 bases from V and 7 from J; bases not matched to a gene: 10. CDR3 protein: CASSLAGGGAKGEQYF. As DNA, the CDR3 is TGTGCCAGCAGCTTAGCCGGCGGGGGGGCAAAGGGGGAGCAGTACTTC.

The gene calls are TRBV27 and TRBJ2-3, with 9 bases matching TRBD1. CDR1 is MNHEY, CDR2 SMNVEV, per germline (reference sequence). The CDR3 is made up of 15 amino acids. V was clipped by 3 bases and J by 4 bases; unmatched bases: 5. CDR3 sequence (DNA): TGTGCCAGCAGTTTTACAGGGGGCAGCGCAGATACGCAGTATTTT. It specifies CASSFTGGSADTQYF.

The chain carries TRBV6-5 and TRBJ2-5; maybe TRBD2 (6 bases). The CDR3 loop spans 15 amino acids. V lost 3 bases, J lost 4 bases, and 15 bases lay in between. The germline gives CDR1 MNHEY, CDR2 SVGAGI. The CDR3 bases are TGTGCCAGCAGTTATCCCCATGCGGGGAGAGAGACCCAGTACTTC. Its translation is CASSYPHAGRETQYF.

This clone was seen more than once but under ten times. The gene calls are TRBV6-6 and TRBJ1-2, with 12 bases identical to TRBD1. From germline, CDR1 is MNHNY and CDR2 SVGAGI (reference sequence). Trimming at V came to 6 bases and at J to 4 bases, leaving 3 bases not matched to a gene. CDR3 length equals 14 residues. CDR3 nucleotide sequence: TGTGCCAGCAGGGGGACAGGGGGCGTCTATGGCTACACCTTC. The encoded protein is CASRGTGGVYGYTF.

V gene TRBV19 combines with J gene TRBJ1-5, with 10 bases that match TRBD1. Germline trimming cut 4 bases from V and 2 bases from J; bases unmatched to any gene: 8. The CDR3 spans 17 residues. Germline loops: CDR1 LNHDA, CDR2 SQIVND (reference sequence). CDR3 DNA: TGTGCCAGTAGTACTTGGGACAGGGGCAGGGGCAATCAGCCCCAGCATTTT. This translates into CASSTWDRGRGNQPQHF.

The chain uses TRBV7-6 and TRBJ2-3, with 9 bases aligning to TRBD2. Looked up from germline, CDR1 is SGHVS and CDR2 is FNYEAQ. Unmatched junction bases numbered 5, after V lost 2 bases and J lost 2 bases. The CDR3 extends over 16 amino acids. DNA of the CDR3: TGTGCCAGCAGCTTACAGGCGGGGGGGCCCACAGATACGCAGTATTTT. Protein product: CASSLQAGGPTDTQYF.

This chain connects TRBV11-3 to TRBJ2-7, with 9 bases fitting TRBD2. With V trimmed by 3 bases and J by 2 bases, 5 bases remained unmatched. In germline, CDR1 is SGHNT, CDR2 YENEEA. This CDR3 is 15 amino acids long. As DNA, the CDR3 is TGTGCCAGCAGCTTTCGGACTAGCGCCACCTACGAGCAGTACTTC. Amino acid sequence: CASSFRTSATYEQYF.

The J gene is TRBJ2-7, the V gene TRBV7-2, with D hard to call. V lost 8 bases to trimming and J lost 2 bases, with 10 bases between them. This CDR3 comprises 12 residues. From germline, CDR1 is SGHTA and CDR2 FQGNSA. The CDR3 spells CASGRSTYEQYF. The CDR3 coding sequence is TGTGCCAGCGGGCGCTCCACCTACGAGCAGTACTTC.

CDR3 in amino acids: CASSSLAPTDTQYF. CDR3 in DNA: TGCGCCAGCAGCTCTCTAGCGCCCACAGATACGCAGTATTTT. The chain joins TRBV5-1 to TRBJ2-3; possible D gene TRBD2, 6 bases. CDR1 is SGHRS and CDR2 is YFSETQ in the germline V gene. CDR3 length: 14 residues. V was trimmed by 3 bases and J by 2 bases, leaving 10 bases between them.

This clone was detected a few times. CDR3 region: CASSLAYEQYF. The CDR3 DNA reads TGCGCCAGCAGCTTGGCGTACGAGCAGTACTTC. The chain joins TRBV5-1 to TRBJ2-7; D remains unclear. This CDR3 has 11 residues. The germline gives CDR1 SGHRS, CDR2 YFSETQ. The germline V and J ends were trimmed by 0 bases and 4 bases, with 2 bases remaining between them.